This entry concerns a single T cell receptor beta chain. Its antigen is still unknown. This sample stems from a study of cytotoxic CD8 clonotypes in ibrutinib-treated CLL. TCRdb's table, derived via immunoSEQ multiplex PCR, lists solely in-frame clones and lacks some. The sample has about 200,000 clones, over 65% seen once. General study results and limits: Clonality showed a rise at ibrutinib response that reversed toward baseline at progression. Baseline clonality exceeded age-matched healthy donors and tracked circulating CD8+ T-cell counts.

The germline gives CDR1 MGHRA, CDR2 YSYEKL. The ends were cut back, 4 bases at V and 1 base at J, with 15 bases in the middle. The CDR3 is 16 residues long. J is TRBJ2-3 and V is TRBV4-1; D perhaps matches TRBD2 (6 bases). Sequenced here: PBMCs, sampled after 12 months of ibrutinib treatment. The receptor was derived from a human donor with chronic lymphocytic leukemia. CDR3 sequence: CASSPNPASGTDTQYF. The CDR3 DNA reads TGCGCCAGCAGCCCGAATCCGGCTAGCGGCACAGATACGCAGTATTTT.